This is a list of T cell receptor beta chains from one sample in a study of blood T cell repertoires in COVID-19. Profiling relied on immunoSEQ multiplex PCR, and the TCRdb table lists in-frame clones only, not all of them. The sample lists 230,000 or so clones, roughly 80% occurring once. The sequencing sample was made of peripheral blood. Receptors originate from a human donor in a cohort sampled during active COVID-19. The CDR3 runs from the conserved cysteine through the conserved F or W. The order of the fields is V gene, J gene, clone size, CDR3 protein. Only some rows state a clone size, as once, few, many or a class for expanded clones.

>TRBV4-1|TRBJ1-3|NA
CASSRQGNSGNTIYF
>TRBV18|TRBJ1-1|NA
CASSWTGGVTEAFF
>TRBV7-9|TRBJ2-7|few
CASSPHGRRESEQYF
>TRBV7-2|TRBJ1-1|NA
CASTRKGQFTEAFF
>TRBV19|TRBJ2-2|once
CASSTGDPLWKTGELFF
>TRBV10-2|TRBJ2-3|NA
CASASGFAGEGQYF
>TRBV6-6|TRBJ2-7|NA
CASKSSSYEQYF
>TRBV28|TRBJ1-2|NA
CASTPGAYGYTF
>TRBV7-8|TRBJ2-1|once
CASSLGGLAGSDEQFF
>TRBV18|TRBJ1-5|NA
CASSAGGNSNQPQHF
>TRBV6-5|TRBJ1-2|NA
CASMTFTANYGYTF
>TRBV11-2|TRBJ2-3|NA
CASSLLGIAEPTDTQYF
>TRBV19|TRBJ1-2|NA
CASSIAGGEIYGYTF
>TRBV7-2|TRBJ1-1|few
CASSLGGTAGTEAFF
>TRBV29-1|TRBJ2-7|few
CSVSNRVSYEQYF
>TRBV4-1|TRBJ2-7|NA
CASSQEGSGSRYEQYF
>TRBV6-1|TRBJ2-7|once
CASSEPTGHVYEQYF
>TRBV11-3|TRBJ2-7|NA
CASSAGQGSEQYF
>TRBV7-9|TRBJ2-7|once
CASSSQGYEKYF
>TRBV4-2|TRBJ1-2|NA
CASSQDWGGADYGYTF
>TRBV28|TRBJ2-1|NA
CASSDGLADYNEQFF
>TRBV18|TRBJ2-7|few
CASSPSKVYEQYF
>TRBV5-1|TRBJ1-4|few
CASSLIPDKEKLFF
>TRBV27|TRBJ2-7|NA
CASSPSGLAGVEQYF
>TRBV7-9|TRBJ2-3|NA
CASSLGSPDTQYF
>TRBV6-5|TRBJ1-3|few
CASGARGSGNTIYF
>TRBV3-1/TRBV3-2|TRBJ1-1|once
CASSRRDRNPEAFF
>TRBV19|TRBJ2-2|NA
CASSIAWNTGELFF
>TRBV5-6|TRBJ1-5|once
CASSFRGQDLSNQPQHF
>TRBV29-1|TRBJ1-3|NA
CSVLTGGGNTIYF
>TRBV19|TRBJ1-4|NA
CASSMWDSDGKLFF
>TRBV15|TRBJ2-3|NA
CATSGAQGGTDTQYF
>TRBV27|TRBJ2-7|NA
CASSYFYITGYEQYF
>TRBV11-2|TRBJ2-7|once
CASSLLLLALNQQYF
>TRBV4-2|TRBJ2-7|NA
CASSQDSASKLTGEQYF
>TRBV7-9|TRBJ1-2|once
CASSLSRDRGHGRGGYTF
>TRBV25-1|TRBJ2-2|NA
CASSLAGAYTGELFF
>TRBV20-1|TRBJ2-1|NA
CSARGSYGQFF
>TRBV29-1|TRBJ2-7|NA
CSVAWTDSYEQYF
>TRBV28|TRBJ1-2|NA
CASSLGQGHLGYTF